This T cell receptor (beta chain) is drawn from a study of T cells after posttransplantation cyclophosphamide. Study results and limitations: TRB clonality was highly associated with recipient CMV seropositivity and reactivation. TRB overlap between skin or GI tissue T cells and blood was limited.

Turning to this clone: Its antigen is undetermined.

TCRdb's table, derived via immunoSEQ multiplex PCR, lists solely in-frame clones and lacks some. The sample yields about 50,000 clones, approximately 94% seen once. The CDR3 contains 13 residues. Germline V CDR1 and CDR2: KGHSH, LQKENI. V gave up 4 bases and J gave up 3 bases, with 9 bases separating them. On the day of bone marrow donation, the related graft donor provided peripheral blood. The source material was PBMCs. The clonotype originates from a woman between 25 and 40 years old in good health and a related stem cell transplant donor. This chain links TRBV18 with TRBJ1-2, with D possibly being TRBD1 (6 bases). The CDR3, as DNA: TGTGCCAGCTCACACGGACAGCACTATGGCTACACCTTC. Translated, it gives CASSHGQHYGYTF.